This T cell receptor beta chain is drawn from a study of T cells after yellow fever vaccination. The study's findings and limits: Weaker overall was a secondary response that nonetheless peaked faster, on day 5 versus 15.

About this clonotype itself: Its antigen remains unknown.

Germline V gives CDR1 SGHRS, CDR2 YFSETQ. V shed 7 bases and J 5 bases; nucleotides not matched to a gene: 4. This CDR3 is built from 12 residues. MiXCR, applied by TCRdb to the 5' RACE reads, yields one record per CDR3 protein. This table has 350,000 or so distinct CDR3 sequences, roughly 8.4% appearing once. This specimen consisted of PBMCs, obtained around 45 days after the first yellow fever vaccination. This receptor was taken from a young man who received the YFV17D yellow fever vaccine. V usage is TRBV5-1 and J usage is TRBJ2-7; 9 bases align to TRBD1. CDR3 in amino acids: CASARDRDEQYF. The CDR3 coding sequence is TGCGCCAGCGCCCGGGACAGGGACGAGCAGTACTTC.